This TCR beta chain was profiled in a study of blood T cell repertoires in COVID-19 (dated by TCRdb to 2019 to 2021). Turning to the overall study: Samples covering the acute and convalescent phases of COVID-19 were provided by collaborators in the United States, Italy and Spain. The repertoires were released in a freely available public database meant as a resource for research on the immune response to SARS-CoV-2. Where available, HLA class I and class II types were obtained from metadata supplied by the sample provider rather than from assay-based typing. Samples were obtained from the ongoing ImmuneRACE study (first 160 participants) and from 1,254 subjects provided by 6 global collaborators. The material from the prospective study consisted of cDNA or gDNA derived from T cells, B-cell-depleted T cells, or PBMCs. Deeply sampled blood TCRbeta repertoires from subjects exposed to, actively infected with, or recovered from COVID-19 were included in the dataset. Nearly every sample came with metadata listing a de-identified subject ID, COVID-19 status, age in years and sex.

Each collaborating institution followed its own protocols to collect whole blood in K2EDTA tubes. For TCRbeta analysis, collaborator samples were shipped as frozen whole blood, as isolated PBMCs, or as DNA extracted from either sample type. Trimmed from V: 2 bases; trimmed from J: 2 bases; junction bases lacking a gene match: 1. Its CDR3 holds 14 amino acids, cysteine through phenylalanine. The only DNA kept is the CDR3, 42 bases in frame from the first base. Looking up the germline V gene yields CDR1 SGHDN and CDR2 FVKESK. What the authors observed across the whole study: Clinical and demographic metadata were provided uncurated, with the amount varying by source and participant.

The immunoSEQ Assay, a bias-controlled multiplex PCR, was used to amplify TCRbeta CDR3 regions from genomic DNA. Per the source publication's procedure: The number of nucleated cells in each sample was estimated by amplification of reference gene primers within the assay. To quantify the absolute abundance of each unique TCRbeta CDR3 rearrangement, sequence reads were collapsed and filtered. For each sample, productive Simpson clonality was calculated as the square root of Simpson's diversity index over productive rearrangements. Imported from immuneACCESS, the table was reduced by TCRdb to in-frame sequences with V and J called. These copies leave out some clones; in studies compared against another copy, an unresolved V gene accounts for under half, and the cause of the remainder is not known. That table furnishes V, J and clone size, whereas the DNA furnished D and trimming. The sample table records approximately 390,000 clones; 90% of these occur just once. The leading ten clones occupy about 6.8% of the sample.

About this clone itself: It has no known antigen specificity. The input lacks base qualities; no much larger clone sits a single base away.

The rearrangement joined TRBV14 to TRBJ2-7, with 9 central nucleotides matching TRBD2. The specimen was peripheral blood. The receptor was isolated from a man younger than 35 with active or convalescent COVID-19. The nucleotides are TGTGCCAGCAGCCAACTAGCGGGACCCTACGAGCAGTACTTC. Protein translation: CASSQLAGPYEQYF.